These 22 T cell receptor beta chains share one sample of origin, sequenced in a study of shared clonotypes between healthy human individuals. The table came from immunoSEQ multiplex PCR; TCRdb's copy has only in-frame clones and leaves some out. The profile covers over 1.5 million clones, with about 98% appearing a single time and approximately 0.44% taken by the ten largest. The sample taken for sequencing was naive CD4+ T cells sorted from blood. Subset denoted: CD45RA+ positively selected. These TCRs come from a young man in good health.

The chain couples TRBV19 to TRBJ1-1, with D tentatively TRBD1 (5 bases). This CDR3 region has 15 residues. V was pared by 5 bases and J by 4 bases, with 17 bases between. Germline V gives CDR1 LNHDA, CDR2 SQIVND (reference sequence). Here the CDR3 DNA reads TGTGCCAGTAGTCCGGGGGACGTCGCAGGCACTGAAGCTTTCTTT. Translating it yields CASSPGDVAGTEAFF.

The chain joins TRBV29-1 to TRBJ2-1; TRBD2 aligns across 10 bases. The CDR3 is made up of 14 amino acids. Unmatched junction bases numbered 4, after V lost 3 bases and J lost 5 bases. The germline CDR1 and CDR2 sequences are SQVTM and ANQGSEA. The CDR3 is CSVETSGLNNEQFF. CDR3 DNA: TGCAGCGTTGAGACTAGCGGGCTAAACAATGAGCAGTTCTTC.

The V gene is TRBV10-3, the J gene TRBJ2-2; D is unresolved. V lost 2 bases and J lost 0, with 10 bases in between. The CDR3 has 16 residues. Germline values: CDR1 ENHRY, CDR2 SYGVKD. CDR3 sequence: CAISERSTPNTGELFF. The CDR3 DNA follows: TGTGCCATCAGTGAGCGGTCTACACCGAACACCGGGGAGCTGTTTTTT.

The V and J genes are TRBV7-9 and TRBJ2-1, with 12 nucleotides matching TRBD2. The CDR3 has 18 amino acids. V dropped 4 bases and J dropped 9; count of bases not matched to a gene: 16. CDR1 is SEHNR and CDR2 is FQNEAQ in the germline V gene (reference sequence). CDR3 protein: CASSYSTSGRLLVLEQFF. In nucleotides, the CDR3 is TGTGCCAGCAGCTACTCGACTAGCGGGAGACTACTTGTTCTTGAGCAGTTCTTC.

This chain joins TRBV29-1 and TRBJ2-5, with 9 positions matching TRBD2. There are 16 residues in the CDR3. With V trimmed by 5 bases and J by 7 bases, 17 bases remained unmatched. The V gene's germline CDR1 is SQVTM and CDR2 ANQGSEA. The CDR3 region is CSVSSTSGYIMGTQYF. The CDR3 DNA sequence: TGCAGCGTTTCTTCGACTAGCGGCTATATCATGGGGACCCAGTACTTC.

The V gene is TRBV29-1, the J gene TRBJ2-5; 10 bases match TRBD2. The V and J ends lost 4 bases and 5 bases, in that order; junction bases with no gene match: 7. Germline-derived CDR1 and CDR2 are SQVTM and ANQGSEA. The CDR3 has 14 amino acids. This CDR3 reads CSVVAAGGWETQYF. The CDR3 region has the DNA TGCAGCGTTGTAGCAGCGGGAGGGTGGGAGACCCAGTACTTC. Together with reference TRBV29-1 and TRBJ2-5, the CDR3 gives the full variable domain: SAVISQKPSRDICQRGTSLTIQCQVDSQVTMMFWYRQQPGQSLTLIATANQGSEATYESGFVIDKFPISRPNLTFSTLTVSNMSPEDSSIYLCSVVAAGGWETQYFGPGTRLLVL.

The V and J genes are TRBV5-1 and TRBJ2-5; D is possibly TRBD2 (6 bases). Trimming took off 3 bases at V and 0 bases at J, with 9 bases between the two ends. Germline CDR1 and CDR2: SGHRS and YFSETQ. The CDR3 contains 14 residues. Here the CDR3 DNA reads TGCGCCAGCAGCTGGGACTCGTACCAAGAGACCCAGTACTTC. This translates into CASSWDSYQETQYF.

This sequence joins TRBV19 and TRBJ2-3, with no clear D. Trimming stripped 0 bases from V and 2 bases from J, with 12 bases between. Germline CDR1 and CDR2: LNHDA and SQIVND (reference sequence). The CDR3 runs to 16 residues. The CDR3 sequence: CASSIDRPTATDTQYF. The CDR3 DNA reads as TGTGCCAGTAGTATAGACCGACCTACTGCCACAGATACGCAGTATTTT.

This chain links TRBV5-1 with TRBJ2-3; a possible D gene is TRBD2 (6 bases). The germline V and J ends were trimmed by 5 bases and 4 bases, with 14 bases remaining between them. Germline CDR1 reads SGHRS; CDR2 reads YFSETQ. CDR3 size: 14 residues. The CDR3 DNA is TGCGCCAGCAGGCGGGATCTCCCCGCAGATACGCAGTATTTT. Protein: CASRRDLPADTQYF.

This clone was seen a single time. The rearrangement uses TRBV2 and TRBJ1-3; maybe TRBD1 (5 bases). Trimming removed 0 bases at V and 4 bases at J, with 7 bases between. The CDR3 length is 14 residues. CDR1 SNHLY and CDR2 FYNNEI come from the germline V gene. The DNA of the CDR3 is TGTGCCAGCAGTGAAGCGGCAGGGGGAAACACCATATATTTT. Protein sequence: CASSEAAGGNTIYF.

This chain joins TRBV7-6 and TRBJ2-3, with TRBD2 matching over 8 bases. J was trimmed by 2 bases and V by 4 bases; bases with no gene match: 2. CDR1 and CDR2 (germline): SGHVS, FNYEAQ. This CDR3 region has 14 residues. The CDR3 spells CASSYSGITDTQYF. CDR3 sequence (DNA): TGTGCCAGCAGCTATAGCGGGATCACAGATACGCAGTATTTT.

As to this clone: Within the sample, other DNA sequences also encode this same CDR3. The chain has TRBV11-2 and TRBJ2-2; D is uncertain. Trimming took 3 bases from V and 5 from J, leaving 4 bases between them. The CDR3 is 12 residues long. The germline CDR1 and CDR2 sequences are SGHAT and FQNNGV. The CDR3 DNA reads TGTGCCAGCAGCTTGTATACCGGGGAGCTGTTTTTT. Encoded protein: CASSLYTGELFF.

This chain connects TRBV14 to TRBJ1-4; TRBD1 is a possible D gene (5 bases). Trimming left V 4 bases short and J 7 bases short, with 16 bases between. Per germline, CDR1 SGHDN and CDR2 FVKESK. The CDR3 contains 15 residues. CDR3 nucleotide sequence: TGTGCCAGCAGCCCAGGTTTATGGCAGGGTGAAAAACTGTTTTTT. Translating gives CASSPGLWQGEKLFF.

The count of this clone is one. The rearrangement uses TRBV18 and TRBJ2-3; 10 bases line up with TRBD1. V trimming: 9 bases; J trimming: 3 bases; junction bases outside the gene matches: 12. There are 16 residues in the CDR3. CDR1 is KGHSH, CDR2 LQKENI, per germline. The CDR3 sequence: CASLKTGTGVTDTQYF. CDR3 DNA sequence: TGTGCCAGTCTTAAAACCGGGACAGGGGTGACAGATACGCAGTATTTT.

V is TRBV5-4 and J is TRBJ1-1; TRBD1 aligns across 7 bases. J gave up 6 bases and V 1 base, and 6 bases lay outside the gene matches. Per the germline V gene, CDR1 is SGHNT and CDR2 is YYREEE (reference sequence). This CDR3 spans 14 amino acids. In nucleotides, the CDR3 is TGTGCCAGCAGCTTGAAGGGGGCTGACTCTGAAGCTTTCTTT. It is translated as CASSLKGADSEAFF.

This chain links TRBV5-6 with TRBJ2-5, with TRBD2 matching over 7 bases. Per the germline V gene, CDR1 is SGHDT and CDR2 is YYEEEE. The CDR3 totals 16 residues. After removal of 3 bases from V and 0 bases from J, the junction contained 8 bases not matched to a gene. The CDR3 DNA follows: TGTGCCAGCAGCTGGTTCGGAGGGAGGGACCAAGAGACCCAGTACTTC. As protein: CASSWFGGRDQETQYF.

To note about this clone: Other DNA variants within this sample encode the same CDR3. This chain links TRBV18 with TRBJ1-3; 7 positions match TRBD1. CDR1 and CDR2 from the germline V gene are KGHSH and LQKENI. The V gene end was trimmed by 2 bases and the J gene end by 0 bases; junction bases not matched to a gene: 4. The CDR3 sequence is 16 residues long. CDR3 residues: CASSPGTVLSGNTIYF. The CDR3 nucleotides read TGTGCCAGCTCACCAGGGACAGTACTCTCTGGAAACACCATATATTTT.

This clone was picked up one time. The genes are TRBV19 and TRBJ2-2; D remains unclear. The CDR3 extends over 14 amino acids. Germline V gene sequence: CDR1 LNHDA, CDR2 SQIVND (reference sequence). Trimming removed 0 bases from V and 9 bases from J, with 11 bases in between. The DNA for the CDR3 is TGTGCCAGTAGTATAGAGCCCCTGCCGAGGGAGCTGTTTTTT. This translates into CASSIEPLPRELFF.

The chain carries TRBV28 and TRBJ1-4; 10 nucleotides line up with TRBD1. The V and J ends lost 8 bases and 7 bases, in that order; junction bases with no gene match: 10. The length of the CDR3 is 15 residues. The V gene's germline CDR1 is MDHEN and CDR2 SYDVKM. CDR3 sequence: CASRDRDRGTEKLFF. CDR3 bases: TGTGCCAGCCGAGACCGGGACAGGGGCACTGAAAAACTGTTTTTT.

The rearrangement links TRBV28 to TRBJ1-4, with D maybe TRBD1 (5 bases). Trimming pared 5 bases from V and 4 bases from J, leaving 17 bases between. The CDR3 length is 16 residues. Germline V gives CDR1 MDHEN, CDR2 SYDVKM. The CDR3 reads CASSPHRGSSNEKLFF. CDR3 coding DNA: TGTGCCAGCAGTCCCCATCGGGGGTCTAGTAATGAAAAACTGTTTTTT.

The J gene is TRBJ2-7, the V gene TRBV7-9; 9 bases align to TRBD2. Germline CDR1 reads SEHNR; CDR2 reads FQNEAQ (reference sequence). This CDR3 has 15 amino acids. With 5 bases clipped from V and 5 bases from J, the junction kept 10 bases outside the gene matches. The CDR3 region has the DNA TGTGCCAGCAGCGATAATAGCGGGAGAACGAACGAGCAGTACTTC. Protein sequence: CASSDNSGRTNEQYF.

V is TRBV9 and J is TRBJ2-7; D is unclear. Germline V lookup: CDR1 SGDLS, CDR2 YYNGEE. V dropped 3 bases and J dropped 7 bases, with 17 bases sitting between them. The CDR3 runs 14 residues. Here the CDR3 reads CASSADWSEAEQYF. Written as DNA, the CDR3 is TGTGCCAGCAGCGCCGACTGGAGCGAGGCGGAGCAGTACTTC. The variable domain in full, completed from reference TRBV9 and TRBJ2-7, reads DSGVTQTPKHLITATGQRVTLRCSPRSGDLSVYWYQQSLDQGLQFLIQYYNGEERAKGNILERFSAQQFPDLHSELNLSSLELGDSALYFCASSADWSEAEQYFGPGTRLTVT.